The rows below give T cell receptor delta chains drawn from one sample of a study of gamma-delta chains in newborns, infants, children. TCRdb reanalysed the reads with CATT. The data contain 13,000 to 15,000 delta-chain clones, around 7% of them seen just once; the ten biggest clones take up under 25%. The sequencing sample was made of blood. The receptors come from a child who was a newborn, infant or young child, either healthy, febrile or measles-vaccinated (not recorded which). The CDR3 runs from the conserved cysteine through the conserved F or W. D genes are given only for firm matches. Size is omitted from some rows. Given values are once, few, many or a class for expanded clones.

CDR3nt: TGTGCCTGTGGGGGATTAAACGATAAACTCATCTTT
CDR3aa: CACGGLNDKLIF
d_gene: NA
abundance: many
v_gene: TRDV2
j_gene: TRDJ1

CDR3nt: TGTGCCTGTGACACCTGGGGGCTCGGCGGCTGGGACACCCGACAGATGTTTTTC
CDR3aa: CACDTWGLGGWDTRQMFF
d_gene: NA
abundance: NA
v_gene: TRDV2
j_gene: TRDJ3

CDR3nt: TGTGCCTTTAGCTGGGGGATACCCCTGACAGCACAACTCTTCTTT
CDR3aa: CAFSWGIPLTAQLFF
d_gene: TRDD3
abundance: many
v_gene: TRDV3
j_gene: TRDJ2

CDR3nt: TGTGCCTGTGACACGGGATGGGGGATACGCACTAGCTCCTGGGACACCCGACAGATGTTTTTC
CDR3aa: CACDTGWGIRTSSWDTRQMFF
d_gene: TRDD3
abundance: few
v_gene: TRDV2
j_gene: TRDJ3

CDR3nt: TGTGCCTGTGACACTGTACTGGGGGCCGCCAGCTCCTGGGACACCCGACAGATGTTTTTC
CDR3aa: CACDTVLGAASSWDTRQMFF
d_gene: TRDD3
abundance: NA
v_gene: TRDV2
j_gene: TRDJ3

CDR3nt: TGTGCCTGTGATCCTGTACTGGGGGATTTCGCCCATCCTGCATCCTGGGACACCCGACAGATGTTTTTC
CDR3aa: CACDPVLGDFAHPASWDTRQMFF
d_gene: TRDD3
abundance: many
v_gene: TRDV2
j_gene: TRDJ3

CDR3nt: TGTGCCTGTGACACCACTCTGGGGACTACCAGCTCCTGGGACACCCGACAGATGTTTTTC
CDR3aa: CACDTTLGTTSSWDTRQMFF
d_gene: NA
abundance: few
v_gene: TRDV2
j_gene: TRDJ3

CDR3nt: TGTGCCTGTGACACCGTTCTGGGGACAAGTTCCTGGGACACCCGACAGATGTTTTTC
CDR3aa: CACDTVLGTSSWDTRQMFF
d_gene: NA
abundance: NA
v_gene: TRDV2
j_gene: TRDJ3

CDR3nt: TGTGCCTGTGACACTGGGGGATACTCGAGCTCCTGGGACACCCGACAGATGTTTTTC
CDR3aa: CACDTGGYSSSWDTRQMFF
d_gene: TRDD3
abundance: many
v_gene: TRDV2
j_gene: TRDJ3

CDR3nt: TGTGCCTGTGACACTCTAGGGGTCTCTACCTGGGACACCCGACAGATGTTTTTC
CDR3aa: CACDTLGVSTWDTRQMFF
d_gene: NA
abundance: NA
v_gene: TRDV2
j_gene: TRDJ3

CDR3nt: TGTGCCTGTGACACCGTTACTGGGGGTCAGAGCTCCTGGGACACCCGACAGATGTTTTTC
CDR3aa: CACDTVTGGQSSWDTRQMFF
d_gene: TRDD3
abundance: few
v_gene: TRDV2
j_gene: TRDJ3

CDR3nt: TGTGCCTGTGACACCCTCCGTACTGGGGGATACTCCTGGGACACCCGACAGATGTTTTTC
CDR3aa: CACDTLRTGGYSWDTRQMFF
d_gene: TRDD3
abundance: NA
v_gene: TRDV2
j_gene: TRDJ3

CDR3nt: TGTGCCTGTGACAATTTCTTCTCGTACTCTGGGGGATACGCACAACTCTTCTTT
CDR3aa: CACDNFFSYSGGYAQLFF
d_gene: TRDD3
abundance: many
v_gene: TRDV2
j_gene: TRDJ2

CDR3nt: TGTGCCTGTGACCCGGTTTACTGGGGGATAGAGGACAGGGACACCCGACAGATGTTTTTC
CDR3aa: CACDPVYWGIEDRDTRQMFF
d_gene: TRDD3
abundance: NA
v_gene: TRDV2
j_gene: TRDJ3

CDR3nt: TGTGCCTGTGACACCCTGGGGGATCCTACTAACACCGATAAACTCATCTTT
CDR3aa: CACDTLGDPTNTDKLIF
d_gene: TRDD3
abundance: NA
v_gene: TRDV2
j_gene: TRDJ1

CDR3nt: TGTGCAGCAAGCGTACTGAGGGATACCTCGTACACCGATAAACTCATCTTT
CDR3aa: CAASVLRDTSYTDKLIF
d_gene: TRDD3
abundance: NA
v_gene: TRAV29/DV5
j_gene: TRDJ1

CDR3nt: TGTGCCTGTGACAAAGTACTGGGGGATAAAAGCTCCTGGGACACCCGACAGATGTTTTTC
CDR3aa: CACDKVLGDKSSWDTRQMFF
d_gene: TRDD3
abundance: medium-sized
v_gene: TRDV2
j_gene: TRDJ3

CDR3nt: TGTGCCTGTGACACCGTGGGGGTGTTGACAGCACGACTCTTCTTT
CDR3aa: CACDTVGVLTARLFF
d_gene: NA
abundance: few
v_gene: TRDV2
j_gene: TRDJ2

CDR3nt: TGTGCCTGTGACACCGTGATTGGGGATACGCTCTCCCTCACCTGGGACACCCGACAGATGTTTTTC
CDR3aa: CACDTVIGDTLSLTWDTRQMFF
d_gene: TRDD3
abundance: NA
v_gene: TRDV2
j_gene: TRDJ3

CDR3nt: TGTGCTCTTGGGGAACTCCTACGGCCTCGTACTGGGGGATACGCGACCGATAAACTCATCTTT
CDR3aa: CALGELLRPRTGGYATDKLIF
d_gene: TRDD3
abundance: NA
v_gene: TRDV1
j_gene: TRDJ1

CDR3nt: TGTGCCTGTGACACCTGGGGGATTTCCGATAAACTCATCTTT
CDR3aa: CACDTWGISDKLIF
d_gene: TRDD3
abundance: many
v_gene: TRDV2
j_gene: TRDJ1

CDR3nt: TGTGCCTGTGACCCCGTACTGGGAGCCTGGGACACCCGACAGATGTTTTTC
CDR3aa: CACDPVLGAWDTRQMFF
d_gene: NA
abundance: many
v_gene: TRDV2
j_gene: TRDJ3

CDR3nt: TGTGCCTGTGACACCTATTACACTGGGGGATACAAGACAGCACAACTCTTCTTT
CDR3aa: CACDTYYTGGYKTAQLFF
d_gene: TRDD3
abundance: many
v_gene: TRDV2
j_gene: TRDJ2

CDR3nt: TGCGCCTGTGACACCGTACTGGGAACCTATAAGAGCTCCTGGGACACCCGACAGATGTTTTTC
CDR3aa: CACDTVLGTYKSSWDTRQMFF
d_gene: NA
abundance: few
v_gene: TRDV2
j_gene: TRDJ3

CDR3nt: TGTGCTCTTGGAGTTCCCTACACCGATAAACTCATCTTT
CDR3aa: CALGVPYTDKLIF
d_gene: NA
abundance: NA
v_gene: TRDV1
j_gene: TRDJ1

CDR3nt: TGTGCCTGTGACAAGGTTGTGGGGGATACCTGGGGCACCCGACAGATGTTTTTC
CDR3aa: CACDKVVGDTWGTRQMFF
d_gene: TRDD3
abundance: NA
v_gene: TRDV2
j_gene: TRDJ3

CDR3nt: TGTGCCTGTGACATACTGGGGGATACCGACTCCTGGGACACCCGACAGATGTTTTTC
CDR3aa: CACDILGDTDSWDTRQMFF
d_gene: TRDD3
abundance: NA
v_gene: TRDV2
j_gene: TRDJ3

CDR3nt: TGTGCCTGTGACACCGTACGGGGTTCAAGCTCCTGGGACACCCGACAGATGTTTTTC
CDR3aa: CACDTVRGSSSWDTRQMFF
d_gene: NA
abundance: few
v_gene: TRDV2
j_gene: TRDJ3

CDR3nt: TGTGCCTGTGAGTACTGGGGGATACGGAACACCGATAAACTCATCTTT
CDR3aa: CACEYWGIRNTDKLIF
d_gene: TRDD3
abundance: many
v_gene: TRDV2
j_gene: TRDJ1

CDR3nt: TGTGCCTGTGACACCGCTGGGGGATCAAGCTCCTGGGACACCCGACAGATGTTTTTC
CDR3aa: CACDTAGGSSSWDTRQMFF
d_gene: TRDD3
abundance: few
v_gene: TRDV2
j_gene: TRDJ3

CDR3nt: TGTGCCTGTGATCACTTACTGGGGGACTTTAGCTCCTGGGACACCCGACAGATGTTTTTC
CDR3aa: CACDHLLGDFSSWDTRQMFF
d_gene: TRDD3
abundance: NA
v_gene: TRDV2
j_gene: TRDJ3

CDR3nt: TGTGCCTGTGACCCCCTGGGGGGGAGCTCCTGGGACACCCGACAGATGTTTTTC
CDR3aa: CACDPLGGSSWDTRQMFF
d_gene: TRDD3
abundance: medium-sized
v_gene: TRDV2
j_gene: TRDJ3

CDR3nt: TGTGCCTGTGATCTCCTGGGGGCTACGAAAGCTTTGACAGCACAACTCTTCTTT
CDR3aa: CACDLLGATKALTAQLFF
d_gene: TRDD3
abundance: NA
v_gene: TRDV2
j_gene: TRDJ2

CDR3nt: TGTGCCTGTGACTACTGGGGGATACAGAGCTCCTGGGACACCCGACAGATGTTTTTC
CDR3aa: CACDYWGIQSSWDTRQMFF
d_gene: TRDD3
abundance: NA
v_gene: TRDV2
j_gene: TRDJ3

CDR3nt: TGTGCCTGTGACAACGTACTGGGGGATACGCTAAGCTCCTGGGACACCCGACAGATGTTTTTC
CDR3aa: CACDNVLGDTLSSWDTRQMFF
d_gene: TRDD3
abundance: few
v_gene: TRDV2
j_gene: TRDJ3

CDR3nt: TGTGCCTGTGACACGATCCCACTGGGGGACACCGATAAACTCATCTTT
CDR3aa: CACDTIPLGDTDKLIF
d_gene: TRDD3
abundance: many
v_gene: TRDV2
j_gene: TRDJ1

CDR3nt: TGTGCCTGTGACAACCTTCCTACTGGGGGATACGCAACACAACTCTTCTTT
CDR3aa: CACDNLPTGGYATQLFF
d_gene: TRDD3
abundance: few
v_gene: TRDV2
j_gene: TRDJ2

CDR3nt: TGTGCCTTTACTGGGGGATATTGGGACACCCGACAGATGTTTTTC
CDR3aa: CAFTGGYWDTRQMFF
d_gene: TRDD3
abundance: NA
v_gene: TRDV3
j_gene: TRDJ3

CDR3nt: TGTGCCTGTGACCCCTTACTGGGGGCTTTGACAGCGCAACTCTTCTTT
CDR3aa: CACDPLLGALTAQLFF
d_gene: TRDD3
abundance: NA
v_gene: TRDV2
j_gene: TRDJ2

CDR3nt: TGTGCAGCAAGCGCGGGGGGCTCAACGGGGTGGGACACCCGACAGATGTTTTTC
CDR3aa: CAASAGGSTGWDTRQMFF
d_gene: NA
abundance: once
v_gene: TRAV29/DV5
j_gene: TRDJ3

CDR3nt: TGTGCCTGTGCCCCACTGGGGATTCCCTCCTGGGACACCCGACAGATGTTTTTC
CDR3aa: CACAPLGIPSWDTRQMFF
d_gene: TRDD3
abundance: many
v_gene: TRDV2
j_gene: TRDJ3